The entry that follows covers one TCR beta chain sequence. This clonotype appeared many times. The antigen it recognizes is unknown. It has no much larger one-base neighbor in the sample; base qualities were not kept. cDNA was synthesized by template-switch 5'RACE using a primer carrying a 10-nucleotide random unique molecular identifier by which each TCR transcript was tagged. Every sequencing run yielded over 180 million TCR-beta sequences covering 15-18 subjects. Total RNA was extracted with the RNeasy kit. The KAPA Real-time Library Amplification kit was used to amplify TCR-beta VDJ regions with primers for the TCR constant region and the 5'RACE anchor. A first PCR added sample indexes and Illumina adaptors, and a second PCR then raised library yield. After purification with Ampure beads, the TCR product of roughly 650 bp was size-selected on a 2% E-gel SizeSelection system. Before pooling, libraries had their quality checked on a Bioanalyzer, their concentration measured with Qubit, and their quantity determined with the Kapa Library Quantification kit. An Illumina HiSeq 2500 was used to sequence the libraries paired-end at 2 x 150 bp. To increase sequence diversity, roughly 25-31% phiX was spiked into each library pool. In the authors' own workflow: Quality-filtered reads were processed with the UMI-based MiGEC pipeline, and over 75% of raw TCR sequences were removed by the MiGEC pipeline during error correction. IMGT germline references were used for alignment of VDJ genes, and clonotypes were defined by a unique CDR3 amino acid sequence together with V-J genes. VDJtools evaluated clonal expansion, Shannon diversity and CDR3 relatedness (CalcPairwiseDistances, ClusterSamples); CLCbio workbench built phylogenetic trees. A clone was classed as expanded if it had 8 or more unique UMIs, a cutoff based on coefficient-of-variation modelling across technical triplicates. The public sequencing data were trimmed at Q25 with fastp and processed into clonotypes with MiXCR by TCRdb, which kept only in-frame beta chains. CDR3 protein duplicates are merged, each entry listing the most common genes and DNA. The V and J calls and clone size come from TCRdb's table, not from the authors' own analysis. This sample has around 94,000 distinct CDR3 sequences in its table, and 3.5% of those were observed once. The ten most abundant clones make up around 6% of the sample.

CDR1 is given as SGHTA and CDR2 as FQGTGA, both from the germline V gene. The CDR3 numbers 13 residues from cysteine through phenylalanine. CDR3 DNA is the only sequence kept; it has 39 bases, read in frame from the first base. Trimming costs V 3 bases and J 5 bases, and their ends lie 11 bases apart. Libraries from unsorted PBMCs were made from 2 million PBMCs kept in RNAlater at -80 degrees C until RNA extraction. Multiple sclerosis patients were enrolled in a US clinical protocol evaluating disease progression by magnetic resonance imaging. Peripheral blood was subjected to Ficoll-Hypaque density gradient centrifugation to isolate PBMCs, which were then cryopreserved in liquid nitrogen. This record belongs to a study of neurological immune-mediated disorders (dated by TCRdb to between 2018 and 2021). Some background on the complete study: Of the roughly 34 multiple sclerosis patients, around 30 had relapsing-remitting MS and 3 had secondary progressive MS. The cohort included 60 to 75 subjects: about 14 with HAM/TSP, around 34 with multiple sclerosis, and some 20 healthy controls. The study compared peripheral blood TCR-beta repertoires of HTLV-I-associated myelopathy (HAM/TSP) patients, multiple sclerosis patients and healthy controls using UMI-based sequencing. The roughly 110 TCR-beta libraries included longitudinal samples, technical triplicates and paired sorted CD4+ and CD8+ T-cell subsets alongside PBMC samples.

Points the paper makes about the study in general: Expanded clones from different subjects shared no identical CDR3 amino acid sequences, which suggests that TCR-beta repertoires were private in all groups. Phylogenetic analysis grouped repertoires from 18 of 34 MS patients into a cluster of related CDR3 sequences, suggesting a possible repertoire-level signature. The highest TCR clonal expansion was observed in HAM/TSP patients, whereas the lowest was observed in MS patients, even when compared with healthy controls. No clinical or MRI features were associated with the MS cluster, and the authors said that larger cohorts are needed.

Here the chain combines TRBV7-3 and TRBJ2-7; TRBD1 is possibly the D segment (6 matching bases). The specimen was PBMCs. The sequence came from a woman aged 18-29 years with multiple sclerosis. The sequenced DNA is TGTGCCAGCAGCTTGGATCAGGGGAACGAGCAGTACTTC. Its protein reads: CASSLDQGNEQYF.